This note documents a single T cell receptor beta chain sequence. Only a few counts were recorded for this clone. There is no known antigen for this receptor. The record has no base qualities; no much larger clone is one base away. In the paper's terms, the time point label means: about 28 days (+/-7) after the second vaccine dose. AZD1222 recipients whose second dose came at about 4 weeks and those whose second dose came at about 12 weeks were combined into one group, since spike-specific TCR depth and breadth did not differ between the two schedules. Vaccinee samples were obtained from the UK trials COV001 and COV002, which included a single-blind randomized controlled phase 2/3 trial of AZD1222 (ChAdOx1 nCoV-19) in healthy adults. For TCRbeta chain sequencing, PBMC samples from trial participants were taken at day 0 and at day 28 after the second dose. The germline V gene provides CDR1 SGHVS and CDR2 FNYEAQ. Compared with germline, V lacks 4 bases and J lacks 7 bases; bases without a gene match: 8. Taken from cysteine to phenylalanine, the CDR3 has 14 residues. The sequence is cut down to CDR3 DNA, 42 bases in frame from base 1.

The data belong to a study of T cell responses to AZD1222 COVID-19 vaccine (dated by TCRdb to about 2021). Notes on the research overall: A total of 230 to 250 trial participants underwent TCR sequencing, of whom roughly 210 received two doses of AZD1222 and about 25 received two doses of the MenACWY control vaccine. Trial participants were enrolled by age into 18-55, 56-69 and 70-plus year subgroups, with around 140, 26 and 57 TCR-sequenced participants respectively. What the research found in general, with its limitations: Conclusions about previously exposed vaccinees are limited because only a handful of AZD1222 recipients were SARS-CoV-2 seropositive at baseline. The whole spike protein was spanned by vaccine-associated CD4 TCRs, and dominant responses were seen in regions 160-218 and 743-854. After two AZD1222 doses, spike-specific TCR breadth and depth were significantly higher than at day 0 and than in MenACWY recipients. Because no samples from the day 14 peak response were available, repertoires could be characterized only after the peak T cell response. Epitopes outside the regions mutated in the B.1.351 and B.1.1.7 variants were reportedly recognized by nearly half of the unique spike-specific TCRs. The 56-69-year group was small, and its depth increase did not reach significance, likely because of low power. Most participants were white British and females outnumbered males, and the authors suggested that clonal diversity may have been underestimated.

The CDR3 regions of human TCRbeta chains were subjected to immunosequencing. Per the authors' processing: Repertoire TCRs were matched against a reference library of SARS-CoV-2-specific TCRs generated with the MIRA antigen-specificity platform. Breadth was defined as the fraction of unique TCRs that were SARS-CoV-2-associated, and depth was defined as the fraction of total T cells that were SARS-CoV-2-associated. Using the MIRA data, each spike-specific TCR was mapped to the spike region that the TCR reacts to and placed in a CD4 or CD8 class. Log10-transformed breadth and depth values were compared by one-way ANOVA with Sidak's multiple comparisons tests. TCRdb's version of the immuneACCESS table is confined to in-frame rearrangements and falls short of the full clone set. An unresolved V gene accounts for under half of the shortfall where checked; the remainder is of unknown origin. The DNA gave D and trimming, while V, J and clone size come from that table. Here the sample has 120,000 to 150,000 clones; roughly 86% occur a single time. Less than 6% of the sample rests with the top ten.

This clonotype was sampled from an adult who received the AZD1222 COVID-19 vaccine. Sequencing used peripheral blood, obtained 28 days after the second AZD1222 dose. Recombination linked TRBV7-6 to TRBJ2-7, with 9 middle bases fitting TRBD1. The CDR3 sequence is CASSSTGGAGEQYF. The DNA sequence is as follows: TGTGCCAGCAGCTCAACAGGGGGCGCGGGTGAGCAGTACTTC.